This passage covers 9 T cell receptor beta chains from one sample sequenced in a study of OX40 agonist ivuxolimab in advanced cancers. Generated by immunoSEQ multiplex PCR, the TCRdb table keeps only in-frame clones and is missing some. This sample yields tens of thousands of clones, of which about 85% are seen a single time; roughly 15% belongs to the top ten. The sequencing used CD4+ or CD8+ T cells sorted from blood, collected in a trial of the OX40 agonist ivuxolimab. The receptors shown here come from an adult with an advanced solid tumor such as melanoma, head and neck, liver or kidney cancer.

The chain carries TRBV11-3 and TRBJ2-5, with TRBD2 identical over 12 bases. The germline V gene encodes CDR1 SGHNT and CDR2 YENEEA. V was clipped by 6 bases and J by 4 bases; unmatched bases: 9. This CDR3 has 16 residues. CDR3 region: CASRTSGSMGRETQYF. The CDR3 DNA sequence: TGTGCCAGCAGGACTAGCGGGAGCATGGGGCGAGAGACCCAGTACTTC.

The CDR3 DNA follows: TGTGCCAGCAGCTTGGGGGATGGCGAGCAGTACTTC. It specifies CASSLGDGEQYF. The rearrangement joins TRBV5-5 to TRBJ2-7; D unclear. The germline V gene encodes CDR1 SGHKS and CDR2 YYEKEE (reference sequence). The V end lost 0 bases, the J end lost 6 bases, and 7 bases lay between the germline ends. This CDR3 spans 12 amino acids.

The chain uses TRBV2 and TRBJ2-1, with D unclear. The CDR3 has 12 residues. V was pared by 6 bases and J by 8 bases, with 11 bases between. Germline assignment: CDR1 SNHLY and CDR2 FYNNEI. CDR3 DNA: TGTGCCAGCAGCCCTGTGGGGTATGAGCAGTTCTTC. The encoded protein is CASSPVGYEQFF. Using reference TRBV2 and TRBJ2-1 for the parts outside the CDR3, the full variable domain is EPEVTQTPSHQVTQMGQEVILRCVPISNHLYFYWYRQILGQKVEFLVSFYNNEISEKSEIFDDQFSVERPDGSNFTLKIRSTKLEDSAMYFCASSPVGYEQFFGPGTRLTVL.

The chain links TRBV6-6 to TRBJ1-2, with TRBD1 matching 7 bases. Germline loops: CDR1 MNHNY, CDR2 SVGAGI (reference sequence). J lost 6 bases, V lost 6 bases, and 4 bases had no gene match. The CDR3 consists of 12 residues. DNA for the CDR3: TGTGCCAGCAGGCCAGGGGGTCATGGCTACACCTTC. Its translation is CASRPGGHGYTF.

J is TRBJ1-4 and V is TRBV28; D gene ambiguous. Per germline, CDR1 MDHEN and CDR2 SYDVKM. This CDR3 has 14 residues. The V end was cut by 2 bases, the J end by 6 bases, with 10 bases between. This CDR3 reads CASSLVGRYEKLFF. The DNA for the CDR3 is TGTGCCAGCAGTTTAGTCGGGCGGTATGAAAAACTGTTTTTT.

The chain couples TRBV11-3 to TRBJ2-1; D is possibly TRBD1 (6 bases). Germline lookup yields CDR1 SGHNT and CDR2 YENEEA. The CDR3 sequence is 14 residues long. V lost 5 bases to trimming and J lost 6 bases, with 14 bases between them. CDR3 in amino acids: CASSPSPGVNEQFF. CDR3 coding DNA: TGTGCCAGCAGCCCCTCCCCAGGGGTCAATGAGCAGTTCTTC.

About this clone itself: The same CDR3 also results from other DNA sequences found in this sample. The DNA for the CDR3 is TGCGCCAGCAGCTTGGGGGACTCCTACAATGAGCAGTTCTTC. Residues: CASSLGDSYNEQFF. The chain is built from TRBV5-1 and TRBJ2-1; D remains ambiguous. This CDR3 comprises 14 residues. Germline values: CDR1 SGHRS, CDR2 YFSETQ. V was clipped by 0 bases and J by 0 bases, with 4 bases between them. The full variable domain, with the rest looked up from reference TRBV5-1 and TRBJ2-1, is KAGVTQTPRYLIKTRGQQVTLSCSPISGHRSVSWYQQTPGQGLQFLFEYFSETQRNKGNFPGRFSGRQFSNSRSEMNVSTLELGDSALYLCASSLGDSYNEQFFGPGTRLTVL.

This sequence joins TRBV6-6 and TRBJ1-4, with a weak D call TRBD1 (5 bases). Germline CDR1 is MNHNY and CDR2 is SVGAGI (reference sequence). This CDR3 spans 16 amino acids. Trimming took off 0 bases at V and 3 bases at J, with 11 bases between the two ends. The CDR3 spells CASSYSPARANEKLFF. The CDR3 region has the DNA TGTGCCAGCAGTTACTCGCCGGCCAGGGCTAATGAAAAACTGTTTTTT.

This chain joins TRBV4-1 and TRBJ2-1; 10 nucleotides line up with TRBD2. The V segment lost 3 bases and the J segment 4 bases; nucleotides outside the gene matches: 15. The CDR3 has 19 amino acids. Germline V gene data show CDR1 as MGHRA and CDR2 as YSYEKL. CDR3 amino acids: CASSHGPPFSGRVYNEQFF. Written as DNA, the CDR3 is TGCGCCAGCAGCCACGGCCCACCCTTCAGCGGGAGGGTTTACAATGAGCAGTTCTTC.